These 21 T cell receptor beta chains share one sample of origin, sequenced in a study of human T cells and chemical hapten exposure. Time point meaning: healthy volunteer bleed at 2 weeks. Total RNA came from unfractionated whole blood. TCRdb called the RACE reads again in MiXCR, with one record for every CDR3 protein. The sample yields 100,000 to 150,000 distinct CDR3 sequences, approximately 8.3% seen once. The sequenced sample consisted of whole blood. The receptors were sampled from a male donor in good health. Some clones in this sample may be carry-over from other donors' samples.

Ten or more counts support this clonotype. This chain uses TRBV29-1 with TRBJ2-3; D may correspond to TRBD1 or TRBD2 (5 bases each). This CDR3 is 15 amino acids long. Looked up from germline, CDR1 is SQVTM and CDR2 is ANQGSEA. V was shortened by 4 bases and J by 2 bases, with 16 bases between the two germline ends. CDR3 region: CSVAVSRGLTDTQYF. The CDR3 DNA sequence: TGCAGCGTTGCAGTCTCCCGGGGCCTCACAGATACGCAGTATTTT.

Remarks on this clonotype: A much more abundant neighbour one base away suggests this may be a read error. V is TRBV7-2 and J is TRBJ2-3, with unresolved D. The CDR3 is made up of 17 amino acids. Germline CDR1 is SGHTA and CDR2 is FQGNSA. Trimming took 5 bases from V and 2 from J, leaving 20 bases between them. CDR3 DNA sequence: TGTGCCAGCAGCCTGGGCCGAGAGAGACGGATCACAGATACGCAGTATTTT. This codes for CASSLGRERRITDTQYF.

CDR3 in DNA: TGCAGTGCTAGAGATTCCTCAGGGGGACCCTACGAGCAGTACTTC. Amino acid sequence: CSARDSSGGPYEQYF. The J gene is TRBJ2-7, the V gene TRBV20-1; 7 bases are a match to TRBD1. There are 15 residues in the CDR3. Losses at the gene ends were 0 bases for V and 2 bases for J; bases not matched to a gene: 7. Germline CDR1 reads DFQATT; CDR2 reads SNEGSKA (reference sequence).

In this sample, this clonotype turned up many times. The chain uses TRBV9 and TRBJ1-1; tentatively, D is TRBD1 (6 bases). The CDR3 spans 15 residues. V lost 0 bases and J 4 bases, leaving 13 bases between the germline ends. Germline CDR1 reads SGDLS; CDR2 reads YYNGEE. The CDR3 DNA reads as TGTGCCAGCAGCGTAGAAACAGGGAGGTCCACTGAAGCTTTCTTT. This codes for CASSVETGRSTEAFF.

Points on this clonotype: One junction end does not reproduce the germline sequence, and a read error may be involved. The J gene is TRBJ1-2, the V gene TRBV29-1; 7 bases align to TRBD1. The CDR3 length is 10 residues. Germline V gene data show CDR1 as SQVTM and CDR2 as ANQGSEA. In nucleotides, the CDR3 is TGCAGCGTTGGGGGGGACAGCCAACTCTTC. This codes for CSVGGDSQLF.

This clonotype was picked up many times. This chain uses TRBV14 with TRBJ2-5, with unresolved D. V was pared by 4 bases and J by 2 bases, with 8 bases between. The CDR3 extends over 13 amino acids. Germline CDR1 reads SGHDN; CDR2 reads FVKESK. CDR3 DNA: TGTGCCAGCAGCCTGAGTCTGCAAGAGACCCAGTACTTC. It encodes CASSLSLQETQYF.

V gene TRBV20-1 combines with J gene TRBJ1-5, with 7 bases that match TRBD1. The CDR3 totals 15 residues. The ends lost 0 bases at V and 6 bases at J; junction bases unmatched: 8. Germline V gene data show CDR1 as DFQATT and CDR2 as SNEGSKA (reference sequence). CDR3 in DNA: TGCAGTGCTAGAGAGGGGGGAACAGGGGCTCAGCCCCAGCATTTT. Its protein is CSAREGGTGAQPQHF.

This clonotype was seen repeatedly, ten times or more. This sequence joins TRBV6-6 and TRBJ2-1; TRBD2 aligns across 10 bases. CDR1 MNHNY and CDR2 SVGAGI come from the germline V gene (reference sequence). Trimming took 4 bases from V and 7 from J; bases not matched to a gene: 10. The CDR3 runs to 16 residues. The chain's CDR3 is CASSSLAGVHTNEQFF. CDR3 nucleotides: TGTGCCAGCAGTTCGCTAGCGGGAGTCCATACAAATGAGCAGTTCTTC.

This clonotype came up a few times. The rearrangement joins TRBV4-3 to TRBJ2-3; 11 positions match TRBD2. The length of the CDR3 is 17 residues. V trimming: 3 bases; J trimming: 2 bases; junction bases outside the gene matches: 7. Looked up from germline, CDR1 is LGHNA and CDR2 is YSLEER. CDR3 nucleotides: TGCGCCAGCAGCCAGGATACTAGCGGGGGATACACAGATACGCAGTATTTT. It is translated as CASSQDTSGGYTDTQYF.

In regard to this clonotype: Germline is not matched at one junction end, which may reflect a read error. The chain's CDR3 is CVSSPLGLADHNEQFF. DNA of the CDR3: TGTGTCAGCTCACCACTCGGGCTAGCGGACCACAATGAGCAGTTCTTC. This sequence joins TRBV18 and TRBJ2-1, with 7 bases that match TRBD2. Germline-derived CDR1 and CDR2 are KGHSH and LQKENI. The CDR3 is made up of 16 amino acids.

The chain couples TRBV19 to TRBJ2-2, with D possibly being TRBD1 (6 bases). CDR1 is LNHDA, CDR2 SQIVND, per germline (reference sequence). Trimming left V 5 bases short and J 6 bases short, with 16 bases between. This CDR3 contains 15 residues. The CDR3 loop is CASSEIRGHPGELFF. CDR3 in DNA: TGTGCCAGTAGTGAAATCAGGGGACACCCCGGGGAGCTGTTTTTT. Complete variable domain (other parts from reference TRBV19 and TRBJ2-2): DGGITQSPKYLFRKEGQNVTLSCEQNLNHDAMYWYRQDPGQGLRLIYYSQIVNDFQKGDIAEGYSVSREKKESFPLTVTSAQKNPTAFYLCASSEIRGHPGELFFGEGSRLTVL.

V gene TRBV29-1 combines with J gene TRBJ1-1, with 8 bases identical to TRBD1. Germline V lookup: CDR1 SQVTM, CDR2 ANQGSEA. The CDR3 loop spans 15 amino acids. Trimming at V came to 4 bases and at J to 6 bases, leaving 13 bases not matched to a gene. CDR3 coding DNA: TGCAGCGTTGCTTTCAGGGGGCTCAACGGGGCTGAAGCTTTCTTT. It is translated as CSVAFRGLNGAEAFF.

In its sample, this clonotype was seen a few times. This sequence joins TRBV12-3 or TRBV12-4 and TRBJ1-5; D might be TRBD1 (6 bases). This CDR3 has 15 residues. The V and J ends lost 8 bases and 2 bases respectively, with 16 bases between them. The CDR3 sequence is CASGKQGLRNQPQHF. The CDR3, as DNA: TGTGCCAGCGGTAAGCAGGGGTTACGCAATCAGCCCCAGCATTTT.

In this sample, this clonotype turned up a few times. The V call is TRBV6-2 or TRBV6-3, the J call TRBJ2-2, with 10 bases that match TRBD1. CDR3 length equals 19 residues. Germline V gene sequence: CDR1 MNHEY, CDR2 SVGEGT. V shed 0 bases, J shed 3 bases, and the junction held 10 bases outside the gene matches. Here the CDR3 reads CASSYSRDRGLVHTGELFF. DNA of the CDR3: TGTGCCAGCAGTTACTCCCGGGACAGGGGTCTTGTACACACCGGGGAGCTGTTTTTT.

This clonotype was seen at least ten times. The chain joins TRBV13 to TRBJ2-5; D is uncertain. The CDR3 runs 14 residues. Per germline, CDR1 PRHDT and CDR2 FYEKMQ (reference sequence). V lost 6 bases and J 0 bases, leaving 11 bases between the germline ends. The CDR3 DNA reads TGTGCCAGCAGTTCAGTAGTGTACCAAGAGACCCAGTACTTC. It encodes CASSSVVYQETQYF.

This clonotype has only a few counts. The V and J genes are TRBV24-1 and TRBJ2-2; 7 bases agree with TRBD1. Germline V gives CDR1 KGHDR, CDR2 SFDVKD. V lost 3 bases to trimming and J lost 5 bases; unmatched junction nucleotides: 11. The CDR3 totals 17 residues. CDR3 amino acids: CATSDTYDRVGTGELFF. CDR3 DNA sequence: TGTGCCACCAGTGATACCTATGACAGGGTCGGGACCGGGGAGCTGTTTTTT.

The genes are TRBV29-1 and TRBJ1-3, with D hard to call. V lost 7 bases and J 1 base, leaving 8 bases between the germline ends. CDR1 and CDR2 (germline): SQVTM, ANQGSEA. The CDR3 totals 12 residues. The CDR3 loop reads CSADGSGNTIYF. The CDR3 nucleotides are TGCAGCGCTGACGGGTCTGGAAACACCATATATTTT.

In this sample, this clonotype turned up a few times. V and J are TRBV18 and TRBJ1-5; 10 bases map to TRBD1. Germline-derived CDR1 and CDR2 are KGHSH and LQKENI. V gave up 5 bases and J gave up 7 bases; unmatched junction bases: 2. This CDR3 is 13 amino acids long. CDR3 residues: CASSGTGVQPQHF. CDR3 sequence (DNA): TGTGCCAGCTCAGGGACAGGGGTCCAGCCCCAGCATTTT.

This chain connects TRBV27 to TRBJ2-5, with 7 positions matching TRBD1. CDR1 and CDR2 from the germline V gene are MNHEY and SMNVEV (reference sequence). The junction had 20 bases not matched to a gene; V was cut back by 6 bases and J by 1 base. The CDR3 totals 19 residues. CDR3 residues: CASSEKQEDRDLIQETQYF. CDR3 DNA sequence: TGTGCCAGCAGCGAAAAACAAGAAGACAGGGATCTTATCCAAGAGACCCAGTACTTC.

This clonotype was found many times. CDR3 DNA sequence: TGTGCCAGCAGCTTAGGGGACAGCCGGAACACTGAAGCTTTCTTT. It yields the protein CASSLGDSRNTEAFF. V is TRBV7-9 and J is TRBJ1-1; 7 bases fit TRBD1. The CDR3 totals 15 residues. Germline V gene lookup returns CDR1 SEHNR and CDR2 FQNEAQ (reference sequence). Trimming took 1 base from V and 1 from J; bases not matched to a gene: 3. Full variable domain (missing parts from reference TRBV7-9 and TRBJ1-1): DTGVSQNPRHKITKRGQNVTFRCDPISEHNRLYWYRQTLGQGPEFLTYFQNEAQLEKSRLLSDRFSAERPKGSFSTLEIQRTEQGDSAMYLCASSLGDSRNTEAFFGQGTRLTVV.

J is TRBJ2-7 and V is TRBV6-5; TRBD1 aligns across 9 bases. Germline CDR1 is MNHEY and CDR2 is SVGAGI. V lost 6 bases, J lost 6 bases, and 3 bases stayed unmatched. The CDR3 contains 12 residues. CDR3 in amino acids: CASRGQGFEQYF. CDR3 in DNA: TGTGCCAGCAGGGGACAGGGATTCGAGCAGTACTTC.